The entry below gives a single TCR beta chain sequence along with its context. Its antigen is still unknown. The sample belongs to a study of graft-versus-host responses after intestinal transplantation. Study in general: Uniformly, recipients were administered anti-thymocyte globulin induction with subsequent tacrolimus and steroids for around three years.

Only in-frame clones appear in the TCRdb table, and some are missing; sequencing was by immunoSEQ multiplex PCR. The sample records 25,000 to 35,000 clones, about 80% being singletons. This CDR3 has 13 residues. V was clipped by 0 bases and J by 4 bases, with 6 bases between them. CDR1 MNHEY and CDR2 SVGAGI come from the germline V gene. Broader study findings: GvH clonotypes were identified within recipient marrow, with a subset emerging first in ileum or blood. Elevated graft-versus-host to host-versus-graft clonal ratios in allografts were recorded for patients with graft-donor T cell macrochimerism. An association linked early post-transplant HvG declines with peak circulating GvH clone levels.

Sequences were derived from unstimulated CD8+ T cells sorted from spleen or lymph node cells, sampled before intestinal transplant. J is TRBJ1-1 and V is TRBV6-5; D remains unclear. The receptor comes from a human donor who received an intestinal transplant. The CDR3 spells CASSYSPSTEAFF. In DNA, the CDR3 is TGTGCCAGCAGTTACTCGCCGAGCACTGAAGCTTTCTTT.